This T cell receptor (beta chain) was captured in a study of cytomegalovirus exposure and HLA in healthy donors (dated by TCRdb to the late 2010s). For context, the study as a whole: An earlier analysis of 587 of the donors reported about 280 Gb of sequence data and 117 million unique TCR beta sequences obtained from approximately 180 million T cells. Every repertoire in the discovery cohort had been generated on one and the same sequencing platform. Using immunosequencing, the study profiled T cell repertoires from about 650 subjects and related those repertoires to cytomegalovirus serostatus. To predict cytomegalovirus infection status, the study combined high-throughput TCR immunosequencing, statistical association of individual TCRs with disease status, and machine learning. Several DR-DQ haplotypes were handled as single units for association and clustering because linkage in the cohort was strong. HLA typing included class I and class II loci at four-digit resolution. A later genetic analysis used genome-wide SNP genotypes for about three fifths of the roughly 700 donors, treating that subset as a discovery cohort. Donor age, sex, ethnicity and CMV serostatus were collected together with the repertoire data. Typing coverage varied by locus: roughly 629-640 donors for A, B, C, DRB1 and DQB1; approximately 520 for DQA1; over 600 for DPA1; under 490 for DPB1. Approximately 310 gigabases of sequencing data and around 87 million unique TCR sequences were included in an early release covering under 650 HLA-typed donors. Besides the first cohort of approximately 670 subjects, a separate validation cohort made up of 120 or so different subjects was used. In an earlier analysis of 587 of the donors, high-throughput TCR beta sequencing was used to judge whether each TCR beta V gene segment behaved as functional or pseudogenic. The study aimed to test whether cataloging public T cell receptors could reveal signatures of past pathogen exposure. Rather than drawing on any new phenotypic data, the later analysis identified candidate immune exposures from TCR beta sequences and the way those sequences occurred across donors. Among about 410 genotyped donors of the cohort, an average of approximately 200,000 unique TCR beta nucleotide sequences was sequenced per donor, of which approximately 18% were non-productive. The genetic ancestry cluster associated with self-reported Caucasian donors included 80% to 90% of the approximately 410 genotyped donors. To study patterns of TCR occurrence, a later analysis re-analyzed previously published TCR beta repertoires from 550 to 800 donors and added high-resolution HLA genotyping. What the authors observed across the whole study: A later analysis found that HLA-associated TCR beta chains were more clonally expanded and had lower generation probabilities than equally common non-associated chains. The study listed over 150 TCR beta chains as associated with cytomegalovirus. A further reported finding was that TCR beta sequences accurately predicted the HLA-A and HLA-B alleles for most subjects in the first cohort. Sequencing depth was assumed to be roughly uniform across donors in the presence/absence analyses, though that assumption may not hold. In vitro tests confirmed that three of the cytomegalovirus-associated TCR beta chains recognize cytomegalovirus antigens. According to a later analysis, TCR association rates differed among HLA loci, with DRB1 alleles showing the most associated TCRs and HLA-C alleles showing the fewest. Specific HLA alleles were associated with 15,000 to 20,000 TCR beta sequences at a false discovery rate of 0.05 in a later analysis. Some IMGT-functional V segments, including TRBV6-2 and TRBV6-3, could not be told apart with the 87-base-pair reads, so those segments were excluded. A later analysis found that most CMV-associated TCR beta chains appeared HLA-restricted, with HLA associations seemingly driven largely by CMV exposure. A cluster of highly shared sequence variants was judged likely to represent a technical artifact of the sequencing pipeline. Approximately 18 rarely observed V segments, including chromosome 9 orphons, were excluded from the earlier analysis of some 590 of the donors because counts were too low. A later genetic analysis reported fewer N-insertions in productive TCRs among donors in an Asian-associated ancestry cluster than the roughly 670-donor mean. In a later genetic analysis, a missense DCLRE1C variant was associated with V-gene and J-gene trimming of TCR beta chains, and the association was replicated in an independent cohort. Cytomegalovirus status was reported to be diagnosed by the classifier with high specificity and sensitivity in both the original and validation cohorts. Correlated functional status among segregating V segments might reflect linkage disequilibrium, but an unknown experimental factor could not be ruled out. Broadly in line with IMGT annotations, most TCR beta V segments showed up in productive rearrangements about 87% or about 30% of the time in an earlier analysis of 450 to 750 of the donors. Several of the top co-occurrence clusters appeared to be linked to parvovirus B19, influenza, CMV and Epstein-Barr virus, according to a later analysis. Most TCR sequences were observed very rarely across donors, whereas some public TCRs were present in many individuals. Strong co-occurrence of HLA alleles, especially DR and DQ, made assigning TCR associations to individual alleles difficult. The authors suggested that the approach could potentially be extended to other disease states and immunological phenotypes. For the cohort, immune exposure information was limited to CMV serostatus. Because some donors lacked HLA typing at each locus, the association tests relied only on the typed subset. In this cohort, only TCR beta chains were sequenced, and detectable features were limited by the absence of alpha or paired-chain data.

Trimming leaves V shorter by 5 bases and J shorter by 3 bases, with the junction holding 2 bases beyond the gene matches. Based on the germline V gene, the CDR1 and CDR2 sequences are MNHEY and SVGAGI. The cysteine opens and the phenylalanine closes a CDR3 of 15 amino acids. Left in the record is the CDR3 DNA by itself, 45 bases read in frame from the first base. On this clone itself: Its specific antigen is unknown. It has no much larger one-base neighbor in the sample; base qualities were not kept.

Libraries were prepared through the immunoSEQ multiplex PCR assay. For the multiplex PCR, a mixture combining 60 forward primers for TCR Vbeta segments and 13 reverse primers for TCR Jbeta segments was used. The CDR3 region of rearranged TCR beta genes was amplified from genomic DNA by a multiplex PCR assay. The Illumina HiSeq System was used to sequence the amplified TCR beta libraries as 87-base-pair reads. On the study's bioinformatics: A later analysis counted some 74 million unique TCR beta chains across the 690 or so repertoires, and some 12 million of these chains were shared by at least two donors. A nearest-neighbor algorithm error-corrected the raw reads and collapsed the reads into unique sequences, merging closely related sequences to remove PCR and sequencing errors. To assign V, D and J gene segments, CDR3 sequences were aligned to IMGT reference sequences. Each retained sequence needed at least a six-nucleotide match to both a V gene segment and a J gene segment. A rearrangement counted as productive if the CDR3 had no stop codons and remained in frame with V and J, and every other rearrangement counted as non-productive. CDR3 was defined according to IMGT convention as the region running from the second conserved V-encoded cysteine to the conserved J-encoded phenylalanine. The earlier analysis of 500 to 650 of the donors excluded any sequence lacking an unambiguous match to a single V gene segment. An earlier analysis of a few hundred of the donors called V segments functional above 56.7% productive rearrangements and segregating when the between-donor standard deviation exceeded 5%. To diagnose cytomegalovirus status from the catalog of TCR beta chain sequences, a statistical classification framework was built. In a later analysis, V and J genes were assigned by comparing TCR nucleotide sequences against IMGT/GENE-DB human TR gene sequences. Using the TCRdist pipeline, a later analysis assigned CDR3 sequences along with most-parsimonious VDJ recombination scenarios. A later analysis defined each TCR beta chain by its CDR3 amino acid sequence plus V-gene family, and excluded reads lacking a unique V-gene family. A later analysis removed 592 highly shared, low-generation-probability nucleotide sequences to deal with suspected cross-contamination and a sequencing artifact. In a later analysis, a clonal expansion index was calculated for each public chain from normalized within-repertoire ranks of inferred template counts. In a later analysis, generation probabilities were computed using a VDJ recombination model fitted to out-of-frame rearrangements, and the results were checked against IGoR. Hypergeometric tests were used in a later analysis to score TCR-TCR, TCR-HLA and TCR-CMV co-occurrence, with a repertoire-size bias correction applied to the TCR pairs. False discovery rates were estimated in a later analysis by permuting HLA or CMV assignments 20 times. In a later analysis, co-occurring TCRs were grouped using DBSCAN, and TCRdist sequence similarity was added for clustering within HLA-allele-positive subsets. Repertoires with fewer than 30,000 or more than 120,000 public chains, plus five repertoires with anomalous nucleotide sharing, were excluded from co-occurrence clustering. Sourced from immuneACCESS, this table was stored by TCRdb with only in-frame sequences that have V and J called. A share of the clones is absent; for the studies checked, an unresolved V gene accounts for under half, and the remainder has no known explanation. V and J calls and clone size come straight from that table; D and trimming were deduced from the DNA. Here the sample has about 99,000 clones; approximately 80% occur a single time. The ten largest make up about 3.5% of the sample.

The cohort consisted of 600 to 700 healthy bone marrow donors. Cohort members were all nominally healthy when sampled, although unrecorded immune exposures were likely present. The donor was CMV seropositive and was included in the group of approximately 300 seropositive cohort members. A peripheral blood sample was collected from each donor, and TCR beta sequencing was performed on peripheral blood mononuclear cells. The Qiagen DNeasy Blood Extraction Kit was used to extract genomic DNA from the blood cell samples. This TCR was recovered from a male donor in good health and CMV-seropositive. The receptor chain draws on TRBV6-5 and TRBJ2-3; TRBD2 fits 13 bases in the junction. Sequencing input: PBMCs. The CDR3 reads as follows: CASSKTSGGTDTQYF. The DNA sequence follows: TGTGCCAGCAGTAAGACTAGCGGGGGGACAGATACGCAGTATTTT.